At least ten counts were recorded for the clone carrying this T cell receptor beta chain. As yet, its antigen is unknown. Four PCR rounds used nested alpha and beta constant region primers plus the SP2 primer. Reverse transcription of blood and skin TCR RNA was primed at alpha and beta constant regions. TCRdb redid the calling of the 5' RACE reads with MiXCR, one entry per CDR3 protein. The table shows about 48,000 distinct CDR3 sequences, with approximately 4.5% occurring only once. These data originate in a study of naive and memory T cell subsets. Whole-study findings and limits: Potentially, T cell activation and differentiation skew this RNA-based measurement.

Trimming stripped 7 bases from V and 2 bases from J, with 13 bases between. Germline V lookup: CDR1 SQVTM, CDR2 ANQGSEA. The CDR3 contains 13 residues. TCR cDNA received a 3' ligated oligonucleotide that carried a UMI. RNA was extracted from approximately 2.6 ml of whole blood of healthy adults. Cells were not sorted; total RNA input targeted roughly 1 to 1000 ng. The V and J genes are TRBV29-1 and TRBJ2-3, with D maybe TRBD2 (5 bases). The source of this sequence is a female donor in good health. The CDR3 bases are TGCAGCGGTGGCGGGCGGTCCACAGATACGCAGTATTTT. Its protein product is CSGGGRSTDTQYF.